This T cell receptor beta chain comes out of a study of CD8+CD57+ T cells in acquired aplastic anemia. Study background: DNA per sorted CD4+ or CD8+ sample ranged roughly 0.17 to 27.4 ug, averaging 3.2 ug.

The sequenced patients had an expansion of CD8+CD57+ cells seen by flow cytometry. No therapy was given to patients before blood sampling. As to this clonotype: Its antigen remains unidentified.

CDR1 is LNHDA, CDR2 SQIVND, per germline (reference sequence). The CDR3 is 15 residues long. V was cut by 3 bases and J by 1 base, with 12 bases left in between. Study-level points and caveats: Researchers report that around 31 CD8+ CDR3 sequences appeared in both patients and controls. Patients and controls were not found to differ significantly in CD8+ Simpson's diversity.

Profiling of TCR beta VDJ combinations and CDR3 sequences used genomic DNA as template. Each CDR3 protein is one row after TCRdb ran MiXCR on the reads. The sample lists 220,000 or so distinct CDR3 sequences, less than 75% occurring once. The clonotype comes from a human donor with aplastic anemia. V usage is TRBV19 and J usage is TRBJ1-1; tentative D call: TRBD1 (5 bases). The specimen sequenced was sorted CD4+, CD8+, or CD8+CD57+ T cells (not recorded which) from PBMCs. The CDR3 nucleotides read TGTGCCAGTAGTATCCTGGGGACGAAGAACACTGAAGCTTTCTTT. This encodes CASSILGTKNTEAFF.